This TCR beta chain was retrieved from a study of shared clonotypes between healthy human individuals (dated by TCRdb to about 2020). About the investigation overall: A couple of women and a few men aged 18 to 49 years were included in the cohort. For each donor, three plates each were used for CD4 naive and CD4 memory, two plates were used for CD8 naive, and one plate was used for CD8 memory. The study deeply sequenced blood TCR repertoires of about 5 healthy adults to estimate repertoire size and the extent of clonotype sharing between individuals. Libraries were prepared and TCR repertoires were sequenced by different laboratories using diverse techniques, in order to increase sequencing depth and limit assay-specific biases. Per donor, leukapheresis produced somewhere between about 0.9 and 9 billion PBMCs.

Overall results and qualifications from the work: Incomplete sequencing was indicated by rarefaction of sorted-subset datasets, despite the large sequencing depth. The small number of donors limited the genetic and exposure-history diversity represented. Compared with non-shared clonotypes, clonotypes shared by all four sorted-subset donors had higher generation probabilities. Sharing across four donors was observed for roughly 5.4% of naive CD4, about 4% of naive CD8, about 2.3% of memory CD4, and around 0.42% of memory CD8 clonotypes. Sampling was restricted to blood, and TCR repertoires in tissue are likely to differ from TCR repertoires in blood. Based on pairwise subsampling, the degree of clonotype sharing among donors was expected to be affected by sequencing depth. Estimated clonotype richness was generally larger for naive than for memory subsets.

V gives up 6 bases and J gives up 1 base, and the segment between their germline ends measures 13 bases. From cysteine to phenylalanine, the CDR3 is 14 amino acids long. Only the CDR3 portion is preserved as DNA: 42 bases, with reading frame beginning at the first base. The germline V gene encodes CDR1 SGHNT and CDR2 YYREEE (reference sequence). Donors were healthy HIV-negative adults with no recently reported acute infections or vaccinations. Only Caucasian adults living in Nashville, Tennessee, USA were represented among the donors. CD4+ T cells were enriched through magnetic negative selection, after which naive cells were positively selected on CD45RA and the remaining negative fraction served as the memory subset. Blood was obtained by leukapheresis, after which PBMCs were separated by Ficoll-Histopaque density gradient centrifugation and cryopreserved in liquid nitrogen vapor phase. Analytical flow cytometry was used to check the purity and quantity of every magnetically sorted T cell population. Each sorted fraction had its genomic DNA isolated and then quantified by UV absorbance on a Nanodrop 2000c.

In the case of this clone: This clone's antigen is unknown. No base-level quality is on record; no much larger clone is a single base apart.

Using the deep immunoSEQ assay, multiplex PCR amplified TCR CDR3 regions from genomic DNA. Genomic DNA extracted from each cell subset was distributed evenly over all wells of several immunoSEQ 96-well plates, and each plate served as one replicate. For sorted subsets, 200 to 250 ng of genomic DNA, equivalent to around 31,000 T cell genomes, went into each replicate PCR. Purified libraries were quantified with a Qubit 3.0 fluorometer, sized on a Bioanalyzer 2100, and re-quantified with the KAPA Library Quantification kit. Each immunoSEQ 96-well plate was sequenced on its own single-read 150-cycle Illumina NextSeq 550 flow cell. The original methods were these. Because only junctional sequences without quality scores were contained in the immunoSEQ output, filtering matching that applied to full-length reads could not be performed. To assign V/J genes and CDR3, sequences were annotated against IMGT germline references using PyIR, a Python wrapper for IgBLAST v1.9. Reads with weak V/J assignments (E-value above 1e-6), missing CDR3, stop codons, out-of-frame junctions, or ambiguous translated residues were removed. V3J clonotypes were defined by identical inferred V gene, J gene, and CDR3 amino acid sequence. Percentage overlap between repertoires was computed as shared unique clonotypes divided by the size of the smaller repertoire. Three approaches were used to assess repertoire richness: RTK rarefaction, the Chao1 estimator, and Recon v2.1 estimates of unobserved clonotypes. OLGA was used to compute generation probabilities for all TCRbeta clonotypes that the gDNA method yielded from a few donors. Here the immuneACCESS table is served through TCRdb, limited to in-frame sequences with V and J called. Missing clones are a known gap in these copies; in checked studies unresolved V genes cover under half, and the rest lacks a known reason. That table is the source of V, J and clone size, and D and trimming were worked out from the DNA. This sample is represented by hundreds of thousands of clones; about 70% of them were singletons. The ten biggest clones cover roughly 10% of the sample.

Recombination connected TRBV5-4 to TRBJ1-1; the D gene identity is not certain. The sequence came from a man aged 30-40 years in good health. The sequenced material came from memory CD4+ T cells sorted from blood. The sample's cell subset or site label is to be understood as: CD45RA-negative fraction. At the DNA level, the sequence is TGTGCCAGCACCTCAACACAGAAGAACACTGAAGCTTTCTTT. It specifies CASTSTQKNTEAFF.